This T cell receptor (beta chain) was documented in a study of technical replicates of blood from several donors (dated 2017 in TCRdb). The protocol used for the library was the immunoSEQ multiplex PCR assay. The immuneACCESS repertoire file appears here via TCRdb, limited to in-frame rearrangements. These files lack a portion of the clones; in checked studies, under half of the deficit traces to unresolved V genes, and the cause of the others is not known. The sample table records 76,000 or so clones; around 90% of these occur just once. The ten largest clones take up 0.25% of the sample. On this clone itself: Its antigen is still unknown. Qualities for individual bases were not recorded, and no much larger clone is one base off.

Input material: T cells isolated from PBMCs. The source is a human donor in good health.

The base sequence is TGTGCCAGCAGCTTTTTGGCGGGGAGGGACACTGAAGCTTTCTTT. Its amino acids are CASSFLAGRDTEAFF. The chain is assembled from TRBV11-2 and TRBJ1-1; no D gene can be assigned with confidence. The cysteine opens and the phenylalanine closes a CDR3 of 15 amino acids. The CDR3 DNA has 45 bases and is translated from base 1. CDR1 SGHAT and CDR2 FQNNGV were looked up in the germline V gene. The junction shows trimming of 3 bases on V and 3 bases on J, plus 14 bases between the germline ends. With the rest looked up from the reference TRBV11-2 and TRBJ1-1 genes rather than sequenced, the full variable domain is EAGVAQSPRYKIIEKRQSVAFWCNPISGHATLYWYQQILGQGPKLLIQFQNNGVVDDSQLPKDRFSAERLKGVDSTLKIQPAKLEDSAVYLCASSFLAGRDTEAFFGQGTRLTVV.